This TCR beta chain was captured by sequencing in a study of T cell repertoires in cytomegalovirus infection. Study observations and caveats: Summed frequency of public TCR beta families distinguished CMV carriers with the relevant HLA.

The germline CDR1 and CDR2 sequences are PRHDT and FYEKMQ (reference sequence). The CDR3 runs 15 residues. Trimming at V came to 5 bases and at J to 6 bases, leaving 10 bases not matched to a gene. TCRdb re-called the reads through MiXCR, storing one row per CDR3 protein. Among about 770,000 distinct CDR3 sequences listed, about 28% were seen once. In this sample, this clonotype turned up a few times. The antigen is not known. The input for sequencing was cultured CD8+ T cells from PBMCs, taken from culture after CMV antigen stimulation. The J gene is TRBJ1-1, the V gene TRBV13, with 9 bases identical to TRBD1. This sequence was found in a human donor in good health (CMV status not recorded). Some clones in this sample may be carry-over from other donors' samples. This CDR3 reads CASSVRDREDPEAFF. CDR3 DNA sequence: TGTGCCAGCAGCGTCCGGGACAGGGAGGACCCTGAAGCTTTCTTT.